The present TCR beta chain was sequenced within a study of T cell responses to AZD1222 COVID-19 vaccine. In the study overall: The analysis combined second doses at about 4 or about 12 weeks.

The assay was immunoSEQ multiplex PCR, and TCRdb's table has in-frame clones only and misses some. The sample has 130,000 or so clones, about 90% seen once; the top ten hold 1.7%. Germline V gene data show CDR1 as SGHRS and CDR2 as YFSETQ. The CDR3 length is 14 residues. V gave up 0 bases and J gave up 1 base, with 8 bases separating them. The source was peripheral blood, collected on day 0 of AZD1222 vaccination. V and J are TRBV5-1 and TRBJ2-7, with D possibly TRBD1 on 5 matching bases. This clonotype was sampled from an adult in good health. The CDR3: CASSLGTPSYEQYF. The CDR3 nucleotides are TGCGCCAGCAGCTTGGGGACACCATCCTACGAGCAGTACTTC.